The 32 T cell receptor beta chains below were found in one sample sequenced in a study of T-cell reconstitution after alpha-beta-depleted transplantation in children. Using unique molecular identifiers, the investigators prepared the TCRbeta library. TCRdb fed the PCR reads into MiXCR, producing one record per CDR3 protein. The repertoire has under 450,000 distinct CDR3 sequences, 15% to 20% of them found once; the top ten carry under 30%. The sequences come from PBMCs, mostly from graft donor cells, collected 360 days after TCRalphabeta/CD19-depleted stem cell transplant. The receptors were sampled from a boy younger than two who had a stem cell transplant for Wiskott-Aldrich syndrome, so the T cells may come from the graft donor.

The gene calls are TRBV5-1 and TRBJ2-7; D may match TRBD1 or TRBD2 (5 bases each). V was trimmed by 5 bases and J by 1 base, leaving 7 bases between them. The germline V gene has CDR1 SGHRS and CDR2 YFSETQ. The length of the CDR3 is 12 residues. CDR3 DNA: TGCGCCAGCAGGAGGGGATCCTACGAGCAGTACTTC. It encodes CASRRGSYEQYF.

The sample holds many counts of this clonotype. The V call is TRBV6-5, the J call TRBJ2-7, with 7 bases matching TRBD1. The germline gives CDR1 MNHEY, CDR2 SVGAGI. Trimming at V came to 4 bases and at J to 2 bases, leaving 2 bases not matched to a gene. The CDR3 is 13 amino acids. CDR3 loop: CASSFDRAYEQYF. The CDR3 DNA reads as TGTGCCAGCAGTTTCGACAGGGCCTACGAGCAGTACTTC.

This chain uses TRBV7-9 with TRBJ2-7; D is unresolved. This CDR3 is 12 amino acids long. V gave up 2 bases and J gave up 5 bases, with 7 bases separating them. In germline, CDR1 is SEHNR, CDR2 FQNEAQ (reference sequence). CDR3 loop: CASSLLYHEQYF. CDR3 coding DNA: TGTGCCAGCAGCTTATTGTACCACGAGCAGTACTTC.

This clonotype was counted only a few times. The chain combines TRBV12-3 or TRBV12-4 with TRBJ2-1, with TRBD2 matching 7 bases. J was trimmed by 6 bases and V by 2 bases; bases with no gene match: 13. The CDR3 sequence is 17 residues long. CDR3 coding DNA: TGTGCCAGCAGTTTAATGGGAGGGACTATAGGTCCCAATGAGCAGTTCTTC. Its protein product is CASSLMGGTIGPNEQFF.

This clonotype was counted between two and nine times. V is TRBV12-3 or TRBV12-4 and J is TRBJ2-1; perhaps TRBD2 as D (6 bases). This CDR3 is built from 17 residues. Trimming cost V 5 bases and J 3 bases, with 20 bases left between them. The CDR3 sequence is CASSRDSYPYLYNEQFF. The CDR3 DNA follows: TGTGCCAGCAGTAGGGACTCTTACCCGTACCTCTACAATGAGCAGTTCTTC.

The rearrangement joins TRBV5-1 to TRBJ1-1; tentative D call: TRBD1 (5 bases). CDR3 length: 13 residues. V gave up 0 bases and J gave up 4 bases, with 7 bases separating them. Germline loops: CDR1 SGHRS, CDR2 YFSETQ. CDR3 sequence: CASSLEGATEAFF. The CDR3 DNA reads TGCGCCAGCAGCTTGGAAGGGGCCACTGAAGCTTTCTTT.

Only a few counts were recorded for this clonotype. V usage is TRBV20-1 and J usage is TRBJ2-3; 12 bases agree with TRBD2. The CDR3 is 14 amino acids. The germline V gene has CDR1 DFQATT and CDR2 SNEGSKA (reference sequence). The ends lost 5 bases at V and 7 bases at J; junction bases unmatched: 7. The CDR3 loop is CSALLAGGVNTQYF. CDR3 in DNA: TGCAGTGCTCTACTAGCGGGAGGAGTGAATACGCAGTATTTT.

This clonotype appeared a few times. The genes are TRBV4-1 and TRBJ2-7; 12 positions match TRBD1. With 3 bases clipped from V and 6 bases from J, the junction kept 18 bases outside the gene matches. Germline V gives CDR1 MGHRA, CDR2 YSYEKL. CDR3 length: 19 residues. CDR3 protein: CASSQIPGQGASSLSEQYF. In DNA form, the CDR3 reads TGCGCCAGCAGCCAGATTCCGGGACAGGGGGCATCGTCGCTAAGCGAGCAGTACTTC.

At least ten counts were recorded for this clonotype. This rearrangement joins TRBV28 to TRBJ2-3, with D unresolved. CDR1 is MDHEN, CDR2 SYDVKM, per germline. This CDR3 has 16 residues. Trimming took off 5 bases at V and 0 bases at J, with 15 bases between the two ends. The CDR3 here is CASSATSWGSTDTQYF. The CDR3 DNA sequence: TGTGCCAGCAGTGCCACGAGCTGGGGTAGCACAGATACGCAGTATTTT.

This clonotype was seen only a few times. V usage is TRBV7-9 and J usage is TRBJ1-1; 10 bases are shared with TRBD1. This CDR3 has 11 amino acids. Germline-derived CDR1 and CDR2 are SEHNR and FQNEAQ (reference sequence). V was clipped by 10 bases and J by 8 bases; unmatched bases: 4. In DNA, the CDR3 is TGTGCCACTTCGACAGGGGGCGAAGCTTTCTTT. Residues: CATSTGGEAFF.

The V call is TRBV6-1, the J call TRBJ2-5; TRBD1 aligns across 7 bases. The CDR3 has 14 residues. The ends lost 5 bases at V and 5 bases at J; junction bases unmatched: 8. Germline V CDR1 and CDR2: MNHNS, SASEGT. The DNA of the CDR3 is TGTGCCAGCAGTACGACAGGGTCAGGGGAGACCCAGTACTTC. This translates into CASSTTGSGETQYF.

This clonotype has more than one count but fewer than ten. CDR3 region: CASSFYAGLAGGSSYNEQFF. CDR3 nucleotide sequence: TGCGCCAGCAGCTTTTACGCGGGACTAGCGGGGGGGAGCTCCTACAATGAGCAGTTCTTC. The chain joins TRBV5-1 to TRBJ2-1; 16 bases match TRBD2. Germline V gives CDR1 SGHRS, CDR2 YFSETQ. Unmatched junction bases numbered 8, after V lost 2 bases and J lost 0 bases. The CDR3 runs to 20 residues.

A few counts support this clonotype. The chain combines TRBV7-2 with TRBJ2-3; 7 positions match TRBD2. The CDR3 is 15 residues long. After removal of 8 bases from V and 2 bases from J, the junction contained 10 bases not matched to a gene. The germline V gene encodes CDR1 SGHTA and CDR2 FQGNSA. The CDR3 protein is CASGGVVRLTDTQYF. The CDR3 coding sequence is TGTGCCAGCGGGGGGGTGGTGAGACTCACAGATACGCAGTATTTT. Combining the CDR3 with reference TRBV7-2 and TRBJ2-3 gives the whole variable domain GAGVSQSPSNKVTEKGKDVELRCDPISGHTALYWYRQSLGQGLEFLIYFQGNSAPDKSGLPSDRFSAERTGGSVSTLTIQRTQQEDSAVYLCASGGVVRLTDTQYFGPGTRLTVL.

Here the CDR3 DNA reads TGTGCCATCAGTGAGTCCGGGGGGACCCCCAGGACCCAGTACTTC. It is translated as CAISESGGTPRTQYF. The rearrangement links TRBV10-3 to TRBJ2-5; 7 bases match TRBD2. Germline lookup yields CDR1 ENHRY and CDR2 SYGVKD. The trim removed 0 bases at V and 7 bases at J, leaving 8 bases unmatched. The CDR3 is 15 amino acids.

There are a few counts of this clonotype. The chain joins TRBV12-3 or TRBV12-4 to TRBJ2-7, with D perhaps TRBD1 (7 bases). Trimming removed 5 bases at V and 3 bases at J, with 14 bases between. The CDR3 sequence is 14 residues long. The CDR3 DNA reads TGTGCCAGCAGTCGCATGCGGGACAGCTACGAGCAGTACTTC. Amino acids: CASSRMRDSYEQYF.

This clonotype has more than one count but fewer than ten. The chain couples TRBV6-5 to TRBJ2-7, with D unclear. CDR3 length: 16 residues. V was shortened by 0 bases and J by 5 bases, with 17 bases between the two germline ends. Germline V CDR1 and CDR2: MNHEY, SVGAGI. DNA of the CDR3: TGTGCCAGCAGTTACTCGCACAGCTACCCCTCTGACGAGCAGTACTTC. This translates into CASSYSHSYPSDEQYF.

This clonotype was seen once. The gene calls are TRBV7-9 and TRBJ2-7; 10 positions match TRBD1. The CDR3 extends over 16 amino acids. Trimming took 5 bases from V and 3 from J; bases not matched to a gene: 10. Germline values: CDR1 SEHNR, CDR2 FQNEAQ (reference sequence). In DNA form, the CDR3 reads TGTGCCAGCAGCCCCACCTCCGGGACAGGGGACTACGAGCAGTACTTC. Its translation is CASSPTSGTGDYEQYF. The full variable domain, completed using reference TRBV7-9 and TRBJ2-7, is DTGVSQNPRHKITKRGQNVTFRCDPISEHNRLYWYRQTLGQGPEFLTYFQNEAQLEKSRLLSDRFSAERPKGSFSTLEIQRTEQGDSAMYLCASSPTSGTGDYEQYFGPGTRLTVT.

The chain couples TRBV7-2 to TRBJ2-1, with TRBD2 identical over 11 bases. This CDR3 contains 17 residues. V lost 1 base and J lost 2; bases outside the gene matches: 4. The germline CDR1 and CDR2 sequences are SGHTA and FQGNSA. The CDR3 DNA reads TGTGCCAGCAGCTTAGTAGCGGGGGGGGCCGCCTACAATGAGCAGTTCTTC. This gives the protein CASSLVAGGAAYNEQFF.

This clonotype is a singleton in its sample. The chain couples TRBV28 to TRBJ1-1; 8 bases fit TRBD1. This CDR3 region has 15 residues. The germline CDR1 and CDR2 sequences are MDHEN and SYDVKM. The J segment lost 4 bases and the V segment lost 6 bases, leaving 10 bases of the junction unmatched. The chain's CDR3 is CASRFDRGVVTEAFF. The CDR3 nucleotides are TGTGCCAGCAGATTCGACAGGGGCGTAGTCACTGAAGCTTTCTTT. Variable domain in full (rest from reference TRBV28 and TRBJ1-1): DVKVTQSSRYLVKRTGEKVFLECVQDMDHENMFWYRQDPGLGLRLIYFSYDVKMKEKGDIPEGYSVSREKKERFSLILESASTNQTSMYLCASRFDRGVVTEAFFGQGTRLTVV.

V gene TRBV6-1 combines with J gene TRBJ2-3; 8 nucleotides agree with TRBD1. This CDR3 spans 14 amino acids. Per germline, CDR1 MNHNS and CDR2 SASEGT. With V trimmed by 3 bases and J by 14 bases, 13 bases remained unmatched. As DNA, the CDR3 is TGTGCCAGCAGTGACCCCAGGACAGGGAGTCAGCCGTATTTT. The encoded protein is CASSDPRTGSQPYF.

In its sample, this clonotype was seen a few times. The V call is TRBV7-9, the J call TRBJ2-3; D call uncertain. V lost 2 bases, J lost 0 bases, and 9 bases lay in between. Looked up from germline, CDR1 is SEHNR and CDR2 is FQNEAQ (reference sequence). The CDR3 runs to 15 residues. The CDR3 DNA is TGTGCCAGCAGCTTAATGACGACTAGCACAGATACGCAGTATTTT. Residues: CASSLMTTSTDTQYF. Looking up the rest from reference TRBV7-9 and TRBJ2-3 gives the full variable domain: DTGVSQNPRHKITKRGQNVTFRCDPISEHNRLYWYRQTLGQGPEFLTYFQNEAQLEKSRLLSDRFSAERPKGSFSTLEIQRTEQGDSAMYLCASSLMTTSTDTQYFGPGTRLTVL.

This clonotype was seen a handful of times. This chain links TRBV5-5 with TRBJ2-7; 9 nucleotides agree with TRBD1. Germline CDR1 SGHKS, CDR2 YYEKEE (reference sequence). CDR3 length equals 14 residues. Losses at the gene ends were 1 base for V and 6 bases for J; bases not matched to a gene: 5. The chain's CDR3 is CASSLSGQGGEQYF. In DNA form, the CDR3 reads TGTGCCAGCAGCTTGTCGGGACAGGGTGGCGAGCAGTACTTC.

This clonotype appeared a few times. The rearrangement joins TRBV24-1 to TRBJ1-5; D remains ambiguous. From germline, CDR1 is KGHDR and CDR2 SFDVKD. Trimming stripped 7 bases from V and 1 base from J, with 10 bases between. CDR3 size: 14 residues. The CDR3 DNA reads TGTGCCACCAGCTCCCGAGACAGCAATCAGCCCCAGCATTTT. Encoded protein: CATSSRDSNQPQHF.

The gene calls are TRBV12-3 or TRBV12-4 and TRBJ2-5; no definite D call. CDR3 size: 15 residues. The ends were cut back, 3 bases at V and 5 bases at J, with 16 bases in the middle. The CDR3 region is CASSFLSPKRETQYF. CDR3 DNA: TGTGCCAGCAGTTTCCTCAGCCCGAAAAGGGAGACCCAGTACTTC.

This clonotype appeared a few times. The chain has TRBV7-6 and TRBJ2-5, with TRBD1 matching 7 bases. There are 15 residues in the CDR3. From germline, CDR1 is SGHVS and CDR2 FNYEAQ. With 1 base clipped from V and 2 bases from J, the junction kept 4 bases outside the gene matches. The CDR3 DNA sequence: TGTGCCAGCAGCTTAGAGGGACAGCGACAAGAGACCCAGTACTTC. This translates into CASSLEGQRQETQYF.

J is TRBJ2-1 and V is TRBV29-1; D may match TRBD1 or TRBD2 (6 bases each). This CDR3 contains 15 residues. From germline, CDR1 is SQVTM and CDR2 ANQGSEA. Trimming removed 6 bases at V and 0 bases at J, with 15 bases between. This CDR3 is CSVHRGDRSYNEQFF. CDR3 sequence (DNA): TGCAGCGTACATAGGGGGGACCGCTCCTACAATGAGCAGTTCTTC.

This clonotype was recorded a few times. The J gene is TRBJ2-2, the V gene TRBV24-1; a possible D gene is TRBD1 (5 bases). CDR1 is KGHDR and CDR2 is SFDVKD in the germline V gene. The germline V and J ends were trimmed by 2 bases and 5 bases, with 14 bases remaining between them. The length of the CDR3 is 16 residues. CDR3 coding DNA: TGTGCCACCAGTGATTCCTGGGGCAGGGTGACCGGGGAGCTGTTTTTT. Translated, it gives CATSDSWGRVTGELFF.

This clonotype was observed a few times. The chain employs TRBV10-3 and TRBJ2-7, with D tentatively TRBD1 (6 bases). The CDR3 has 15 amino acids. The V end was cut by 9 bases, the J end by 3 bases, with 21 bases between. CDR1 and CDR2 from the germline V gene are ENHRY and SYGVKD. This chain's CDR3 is CAMSVGADSVYEQYF. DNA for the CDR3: TGTGCCATGTCTGTGGGAGCGGACAGTGTCTACGAGCAGTACTTC.

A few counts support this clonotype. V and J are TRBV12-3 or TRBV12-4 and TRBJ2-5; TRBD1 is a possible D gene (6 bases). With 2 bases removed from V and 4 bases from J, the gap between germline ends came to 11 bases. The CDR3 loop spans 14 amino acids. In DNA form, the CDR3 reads TGTGCCAGCAGTTTAACGGGACACGGAGAGACCCAGTACTTC. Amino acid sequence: CASSLTGHGETQYF.

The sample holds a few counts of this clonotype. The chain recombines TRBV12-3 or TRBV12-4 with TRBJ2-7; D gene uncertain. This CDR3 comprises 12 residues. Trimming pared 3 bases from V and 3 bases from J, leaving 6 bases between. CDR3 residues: CASSFDFYEQYF. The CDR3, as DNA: TGTGCCAGCAGTTTTGACTTCTACGAGCAGTACTTC.

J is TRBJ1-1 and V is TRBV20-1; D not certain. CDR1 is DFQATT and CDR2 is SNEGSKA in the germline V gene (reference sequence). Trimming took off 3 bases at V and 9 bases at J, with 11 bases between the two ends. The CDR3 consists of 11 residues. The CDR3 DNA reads TGCAGTGCTAGGCTACAGTACCAAGCTTTCTTT. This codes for CSARLQYQAFF.

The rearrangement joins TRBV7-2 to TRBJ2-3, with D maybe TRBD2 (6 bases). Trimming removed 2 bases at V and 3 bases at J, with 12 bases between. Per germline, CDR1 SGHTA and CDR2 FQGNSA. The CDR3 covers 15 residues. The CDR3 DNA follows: TGTGCCAGCAGCTTATTAAGTGGGGGGACAGATACGCAGTATTTT. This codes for CASSLLSGGTDTQYF.